The 10 T cell receptor beta chains presented below share a single source sample, sequenced in a study of ipilimumab plus nivolumab after autologous stem cell transplantation. Generated by immunoSEQ multiplex PCR, the TCRdb table keeps only in-frame clones and is missing some. The sample lists about 15,000 clones, about 80% occurring once. The starting material was PBMCs, obtained in a trial of ipilimumab plus nivolumab as post-transplant consolidation. The receptors here all came from a male donor with diffuse large B-cell lymphoma.

The chain has TRBV4-1 and TRBJ2-1, with 10 bases identical to TRBD2. Unmatched junction bases numbered 16, after V lost 4 bases and J lost 4 bases. Per the germline V gene, CDR1 is MGHRA and CDR2 is YSYEKL. The CDR3 extends over 19 amino acids. Here the CDR3 reads CASSRPGRVAGGHYNEQFF. The CDR3 DNA is TGCGCCAGCAGCCGCCCTGGGAGAGTAGCGGGGGGCCATTACAATGAGCAGTTCTTC.

V is TRBV21-1 and J is TRBJ2-3; whether TRBD2, the table's D call, matches the DNA was not checked. TRBV21-1 is marked as a pseudogene. There are 16 residues in the CDR3. The CDR3 region is CASSKRAGGWTDTQYF. CDR3 DNA sequence: TGTGCCAGCAGCAAAAGAGCGGGGGGTTGGACAGATACGCAGTATTTT.

The V call is TRBV7-6, the J call TRBJ1-6; no clear D gene. Germline lookup yields CDR1 SGHVS and CDR2 FNYEAQ. This CDR3 is 13 amino acids long. V was pared by 0 bases and J by 8 bases, with 5 bases between. CDR3 sequence: CASSLASDSPLHF. CDR3 sequence (DNA): TGTGCCAGCAGCTTAGCGTCGGATTCACCCCTCCACTTT.

There are a few counts of this clone. This chain joins TRBV5-5 and TRBJ2-7, with D tentatively TRBD1 or TRBD2 (6 bases each). The CDR3 length is 18 residues. Germline CDR1 and CDR2: SGHKS and YYEKEE (reference sequence). V was cut by 0 bases and J by 5 bases, with 24 bases left in between. The CDR3: CASSLVGRGLVSGNEQYF. In DNA, the CDR3 is TGTGCCAGCAGCTTGGTGGGCCGGGGGCTCGTGAGTGGGAACGAGCAGTACTTC.

The chain combines TRBV2 with TRBJ2-3; 10 positions match TRBD2. This CDR3 is 16 amino acids long. The V gene end was trimmed by 7 bases and the J gene end by 5 bases; junction bases not matched to a gene: 12. Germline lookup yields CDR1 SNHLY and CDR2 FYNNEI. CDR3 coding DNA: TGTGCCAGCACTAGCGGGGGCTCCCCCCTAGGAGATACGCAGTATTTT. This gives the protein CASTSGGSPLGDTQYF.

This rearrangement joins TRBV5-4 to TRBJ2-7; D might be TRBD1 or TRBD2, each matching 5 bases. Germline CDR1 reads SGHNT; CDR2 reads YYREEE (reference sequence). V was pared by 3 bases and J by 5 bases, with 15 bases between. The CDR3 runs 14 residues. The CDR3 bases are TGTGCCAGCAGCTGGGGGAACAGACCCAACGAGCAGTACTTC. Translated, it gives CASSWGNRPNEQYF.

The chain has TRBV9 and TRBJ2-7, with 7 nucleotides matching TRBD1. Germline CDR1 reads SGDLS; CDR2 reads YYNGEE. There are 12 residues in the CDR3. V trimming: 3 bases; J trimming: 6 bases; junction bases outside the gene matches: 3. The CDR3 spells CASSASGGEQYF. In nucleotides, the CDR3 is TGTGCCAGCAGCGCGTCAGGGGGCGAGCAGTACTTC. Supplemented by reference TRBV9 and TRBJ2-7, the full variable domain reads DSGVTQTPKHLITATGQRVTLRCSPRSGDLSVYWYQQSLDQGLQFLIQYYNGEERAKGNILERFSAQQFPDLHSELNLSSLELGDSALYFCASSASGGEQYFGPGTRLTVT.

This chain uses TRBV6-5 with TRBJ2-5, with D unclear. The CDR3 is 13 residues long. V shed 4 bases and J shed 2 bases, with 8 bases lying between them. Per germline, CDR1 MNHEY and CDR2 SVGAGI. The DNA for the CDR3 is TGTGCCAGCAGTTTCCTGAATCAAGAGACCCAGTACTTC. It specifies CASSFLNQETQYF.

The genes are TRBV7-9 and TRBJ2-5; maybe TRBD1 (6 bases). Germline CDR1 is SEHNR and CDR2 is FQNEAQ (reference sequence). Trimming removed 5 bases from V and 5 bases from J, with 12 bases in between. There are 13 residues in the CDR3. CDR3 sequence reads: CASSRGTGETQYF. For the CDR3, the DNA is TGTGCCAGCAGCAGGGGGACCGGGGAGACCCAGTACTTC.

CDR3 sequence (DNA): TGTGCCAGCAGCCAAGAAGCGGGACTCCCCTATCCCTACAATGAGCAGTTCTTC. It translates to CASSQEAGLPYPYNEQFF. The chain combines TRBV14 with TRBJ2-1, with 7 bases fitting TRBD2. J was trimmed by 2 bases and V by 0 bases; bases with no gene match: 10. CDR3 length equals 18 residues. CDR1 and CDR2 (germline): SGHDN, FVKESK.